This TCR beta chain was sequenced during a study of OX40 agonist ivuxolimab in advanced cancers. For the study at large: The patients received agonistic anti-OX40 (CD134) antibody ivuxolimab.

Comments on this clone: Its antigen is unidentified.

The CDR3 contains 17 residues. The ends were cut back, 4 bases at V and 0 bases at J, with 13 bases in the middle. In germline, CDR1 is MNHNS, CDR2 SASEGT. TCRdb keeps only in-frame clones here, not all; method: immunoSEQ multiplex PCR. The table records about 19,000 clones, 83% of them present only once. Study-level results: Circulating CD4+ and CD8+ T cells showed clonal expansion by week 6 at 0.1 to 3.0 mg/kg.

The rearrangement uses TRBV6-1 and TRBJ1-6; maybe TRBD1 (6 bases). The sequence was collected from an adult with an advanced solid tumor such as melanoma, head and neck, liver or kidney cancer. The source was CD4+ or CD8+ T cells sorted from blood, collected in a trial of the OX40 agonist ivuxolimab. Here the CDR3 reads CASSGRTVISYNSPLHF. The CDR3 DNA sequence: TGTGCCAGCAGTGGTCGGACAGTCATCTCCTATAATTCACCCCTCCACTTT.